This T cell receptor beta chain originates from a study of T cell repertoires in cytomegalovirus infection. Overall study: Public TCR beta signatures were indicative of both CMV infection and a matching HLA type. Points from the study as a whole: CMV-specific HLA-C-restricted TCR beta clonotypes dominated the ex vivo response.

TCRdb recomputed calls from the reads with MiXCR, one row per CDR3 protein. The sample lists fewer than 1,000,000 distinct CDR3 sequences; about a third were seen once. Germline loops: CDR1 LGHNT, CDR2 FRNRAP. There are 14 residues in the CDR3. V was shortened by 2 bases and J by 7 bases, with 11 bases between the two germline ends. To note about this clonotype: Its matching antigen is unknown.

The TCR originated in a human donor in good health (CMV status not recorded). Some clones in this sample may be carry-over from other donors' samples. The sequencing used cultured CD8+ T cells from PBMCs, collected from culture after CMV antigen stimulation. The rearrangement joins TRBV12-5 to TRBJ2-2, with D perhaps being TRBD1 or TRBD2 (6 bases each). The CDR3 here is CASGLRGGLGELFF. The CDR3 DNA follows: TGTGCTAGTGGTTTGCGAGGGGGACTCGGGGAGCTGTTTTTT. The full variable domain, its missing parts supplied by reference TRBV12-5 and TRBJ2-2, is DARVTQTPRHKVTEMGQEVTMRCQPILGHNTVFWYRQTMMQGLELLAYFRNRAPLDDSGMPKDRFSAEMPDATLATLKIQPSEPRDSAVYFCASGLRGGLGELFFGEGSRLTVL.